Reported below is one T cell receptor (beta chain). The count of this clone is one. Its antigen remains unidentified. Base qualities are not provided; no much larger clone lies one nucleotide away. This sample is part of a study of cytomegalovirus exposure and HLA in healthy donors (dated by TCRdb to about 2017). For the wider study: An earlier analysis of approximately 590 of the donors reported 250 to 350 Gb of sequence data and 120 million or so unique TCR beta sequences from about 180 million T cells. An early release covering around 630 HLA-typed donors comprised approximately 300 gigabases of sequencing data and tens of millions of unique TCR sequences. The study profiled the T cell repertoires of about 720 subjects by immunosequencing and related them to cytomegalovirus serostatus. The genetic ancestry cluster associated with self-reported Caucasian donors included about four fifths of the approximately 430 genotyped donors. A later genetic analysis used genome-wide SNP genotypes for about 60% of the 666 donors, treating that subset as a discovery cohort. Roughly five DR-DQ haplotypes were handled as single units for association and clustering, since linkage in the cohort was strong. Class I and class II HLA loci were covered by the typing at four-digit resolution. All discovery cohort repertoires had been generated on a single sequencing platform. Donor age, sex, ethnicity and CMV serostatus were compiled alongside the repertoire data. Besides the first cohort of under 700 subjects, a separate validation cohort made up of 120 or so different subjects was used. The number of typed donors differed by locus: about 629-630 for A, B, C, DRB1 and DQB1; some 500 for DQA1; roughly 600 for DPA1; and about 450 for DPB1. To predict cytomegalovirus infection status, the study brought together high-throughput TCR immunosequencing, statistical association of individual TCRs with disease status, and machine learning. Rather than using new phenotypic data, the later analysis identified candidate immune exposures from TCR beta sequences and from how often those sequences occurred across donors. To study patterns of TCR occurrence, a later analysis re-analyzed previously published TCR beta repertoires from 550 to 800 donors and added high-resolution HLA genotyping. The study aimed to test whether signatures of past pathogen exposure could be identified by cataloging public T cell receptors. On average, roughly 200,000 unique TCR beta nucleotide sequences were sequenced per donor among about 400 genotyped donors of the cohort, with 15% to 20% of those sequences being non-productive. An earlier analysis of 450 to 750 of the donors used high-throughput TCR beta sequencing to judge whether each TCR beta V gene segment behaved as functional or pseudogenic. Results the study describes overall, beyond this receptor: Some IMGT-functional V segments, including TRBV6-2 and TRBV6-3, could not be distinguished by the 87-base-pair reads and were therefore excluded. According to a later genetic analysis, donors in an Asian-associated ancestry cluster had fewer N-insertions in productive TCRs than the roughly 670-donor mean. In vitro tests confirmed that a few of the cytomegalovirus-associated TCR beta chains recognize cytomegalovirus antigens. CMV serostatus was the only immune exposure information available for the cohort. In an earlier analysis of approximately 590 of the donors, most TCR beta V segments appeared in productive rearrangements about 87% or about 30% of the time, broadly matching IMGT annotations. A cluster of highly shared sequence variants was judged likely to be a technical artifact of the sequencing pipeline. In the study, some 180 TCR beta chains were listed as associated with cytomegalovirus. According to a later analysis, parvovirus B19, influenza, CMV and Epstein-Barr virus appeared linked to several top co-occurrence clusters. Compared with equally common non-associated chains, HLA-associated TCR beta chains in a later analysis were more clonally expanded and had lower generation probabilities. A further reported finding was that TCR beta sequences accurately predicted the HLA-A and HLA-B alleles for most subjects in the first cohort. According to the authors, the approach could potentially be generalized to other disease states and immunological phenotypes. Because some donors lacked HLA typing at each locus, the association tests relied only on the typed subset. In this cohort, only TCR beta chains were sequenced, and detectable features were limited by the absence of alpha or paired-chain data. A later analysis found that TCR association rates varied across HLA loci, with DRB1 alleles showing the most associated TCRs and HLA-C alleles the fewest. A later analysis associated about 17,000 TCR beta sequences with specific HLA alleles at a false discovery rate of 0.05. Roughly uniform sequencing depth across donors was assumed in presence/absence analyses, although this assumption may not hold. In a later analysis, most CMV-associated TCR beta chains were found to appear HLA-restricted, with HLA associations seemingly driven largely by CMV exposure. Correlated functional status among segregating V segments might reflect linkage disequilibrium, but an unknown experimental factor could not be ruled out. The earlier analysis of approximately 590 of the donors excluded over 15 rarely observed V segments, including chromosome 9 orphons, because counts were too low. Assigning TCR associations to individual alleles was difficult when HLA alleles, especially DR and DQ, strongly co-occurred. The classifier was reported to diagnose cytomegalovirus status with high specificity and sensitivity in both the original and validation cohorts. An association between a missense DCLRE1C variant and V-gene and J-gene trimming of TCR beta chains was found in a later genetic analysis and replicated in an independent cohort. Most TCR sequences were observed very rarely across donors, whereas some public TCRs were present in many individuals.

The library was produced with the immunoSEQ multiplex PCR assay. The multiplex PCR relied on a mix of 60 forward primers for TCR Vbeta segments and 13 reverse primers for TCR Jbeta segments. A multiplex PCR assay on genomic DNA amplified the CDR3 region of rearranged TCR beta genes. Amplified TCR beta libraries were sequenced as 87-base-pair reads on the Illumina HiSeq System. Processing in the source paper ran as follows. In a later analysis, some 80 million unique TCR beta chains were counted across the 666 repertoires, and around 11 million of these chains were shared by at least two donors. Raw reads were error-corrected and collapsed into unique sequences with a nearest-neighbor algorithm that merged closely related sequences to remove PCR and sequencing errors. Alignment of CDR3 sequences to IMGT reference sequences was used to assign V, D and J gene segments. For a sequence to be retained, a match of at least six nucleotides was required to both a V gene segment and a J gene segment. Rearrangements were called productive when the CDR3 lacked stop codons and stayed in frame with V and J; all others were non-productive. Following IMGT convention, CDR3 was defined as the stretch from the second conserved V-encoded cysteine to the conserved J-encoded phenylalanine. The earlier analysis of 550 to 650 of the donors excluded any sequence lacking an unambiguous match to a single V gene segment. In an earlier analysis of around 590 of the donors, a V segment was called functional when productive rearrangements were above 56.7%, and segregating when the standard deviation between donors exceeded 5%. A statistical classification framework was developed to diagnose cytomegalovirus status using the catalog of TCR beta chain sequences. In a later analysis, TCR nucleotide sequences were compared against IMGT/GENE-DB human TR gene sequences so that V and J genes could be assigned. In a later analysis, CDR3 sequences and most-parsimonious VDJ recombination scenarios were assigned using the TCRdist pipeline. In a later analysis, each TCR beta chain was defined by its CDR3 amino acid sequence together with its V-gene family, and reads without a unique V-gene family were excluded. In a later analysis, 450 to 600 highly shared, low-generation-probability nucleotide sequences were removed to address suspected cross-contamination and a sequencing artifact. A later analysis calculated a clonal expansion index for each public chain from normalized within-repertoire ranks of inferred template counts. A later analysis computed generation probabilities with a VDJ recombination model fitted to out-of-frame rearrangements, and checked the results against IGoR. A later analysis scored TCR-TCR, TCR-HLA and TCR-CMV co-occurrence with hypergeometric tests, applying a repertoire-size bias correction to TCR pairs. In a later analysis, false discovery rates were estimated by permuting HLA or CMV assignments 20 times. In a later analysis, co-occurring TCRs were grouped with DBSCAN, and TCRdist sequence similarity was added when clustering was performed within HLA-allele-positive subsets. Repertoires with fewer than 30,000 or more than 120,000 public chains were left out of co-occurrence clustering, as were four to six repertoires with anomalous nucleotide sharing. As stored in TCRdb, this immuneACCESS dataset retains in-frame rearrangements with V and J assigned. A fraction of the clones does not appear; measured against another copy, unresolved V genes explain less than half of the discrepancy, and the remainder lacks a known reason. V and J calls and clone size follow that table, whereas D and trimming were derived from the DNA. The table for this sample lists approximately 130,000 clones; 80% to 90% of them were counted only once. The ten largest clones represent around 6.4% of the sample.

CDR1 and CDR2 were assigned from the germline V gene (reference sequence) as SEHNR and FQNEAQ. The junction shows trimming of 4 bases on V and 6 bases on J, and the gene matches do not reach 5 bases of it. Including cysteine and phenylalanine, the CDR3 has 14 amino acids. Just CDR3 DNA is preserved here, 42 bases in frame from base 1. The cohort comprised some 680 healthy bone marrow donors. At the time of sampling, all cohort members were nominally healthy, though unrecorded immune exposures were likely present. The donor was CMV seropositive and was included in the group of around 300 seropositive cohort members. A peripheral blood sample was collected from each donor, and TCR beta sequencing was performed on peripheral blood mononuclear cells. Genomic DNA was extracted from the blood cell samples with the Qiagen DNeasy Blood Extraction Kit.

The specimen sequenced was PBMCs. The clonotype comes from a woman aged 40 to 50 in good health and CMV-seropositive. The chain is assembled from TRBV7-9 and TRBJ2-1, and TRBD1 aligns with 8 junction nucleotides. The CDR3 amino acid sequence is: CASSSQGASNEQFF. Read as DNA, the sequence is TGTGCCAGCAGCTCCCAGGGGGCAAGCAATGAGCAGTTCTTC.